The 5 T cell receptor beta chains presented below share a single source sample, sequenced in a study of T cell responses to AZD1222 COVID-19 vaccine. Clones were read by immunoSEQ multiplex PCR, and TCRdb kept only the in-frame ones, dropping some. The sample includes roughly 130,000 clones, 92% of them seen just once. The specimen comprised peripheral blood, sampled on day 0 of AZD1222 vaccination. The receptors were sampled from an adult in good health.

The V and J genes are TRBV5-6 and TRBJ2-7; TRBD2 might be the D (5 bases). V shed 3 bases and J shed 6 bases, with 16 bases lying between them. Germline V gives CDR1 SGHDT, CDR2 YYEEEE. This CDR3 has 14 amino acids. The CDR3 DNA is TGTGCCAGCAGCTCGGGAAACAGCTGGAGCGAGCAGTACTTC. It is translated as CASSSGNSWSEQYF.

The chain joins TRBV7-2 to TRBJ1-1; TRBD1 might be the D (5 bases). In germline, CDR1 is SGHTA, CDR2 FQGNSA. This CDR3 has 14 residues. V lost 5 bases, J lost 7 bases, and 17 bases lay in between. As DNA, the CDR3 is TGTGCCAGCAGCCCGGGACCGGCGACGGGTGAAGCTTTCTTT. Its protein product is CASSPGPATGEAFF.

The J gene is TRBJ1-3, the V gene TRBV5-6; maybe TRBD1 (6 bases). V gave up 4 bases and J gave up 2 bases, with 10 bases separating them. The CDR3 spans 14 residues. In germline, CDR1 is SGHDT, CDR2 YYEEEE. CDR3 nucleotides: TGTGCCAGCAGCAGCACAGGGACTGGAAACACCATATATTTT. Its translation is CASSSTGTGNTIYF.

The rearrangement uses TRBV7-2 and TRBJ2-1, with 11 bases fitting TRBD2. The CDR3 runs 14 residues. With 5 bases clipped from V and 8 bases from J, the junction kept 5 bases outside the gene matches. Germline CDR1 is SGHTA and CDR2 is FQGNSA. DNA of the CDR3: TGTGCCAGCAGCCCGGGACTAGCGGTGGATGAGCAGTTCTTC. It translates to CASSPGLAVDEQFF.

The chain links TRBV24-1 to TRBJ2-1, with TRBD2 matching 8 bases. The CDR3 consists of 16 residues. The V and J ends lost 5 bases and 3 bases, in that order; junction bases with no gene match: 8. The germline V gene encodes CDR1 KGHDR and CDR2 SFDVKD. In DNA form, the CDR3 reads TGTGCCACCAGTGTAACAGGCGGGAGGAACTACAATGAGCAGTTCTTC. Its translation is CATSVTGGRNYNEQFF.